This note documents a single T cell receptor (beta chain) sequence. V was clipped by 1 base and J by 10 bases, with 13 bases between them. From germline, CDR1 is SGHNT and CDR2 YENEEA. This CDR3 has 13 amino acids. Only in-frame clones appear in the TCRdb table, and some are missing; sequencing was by immunoSEQ multiplex PCR. The sample contains 200,000 to 300,000 clones, more than 75% of which appear only once. This sample stems from a study of blood T cell repertoires in COVID-19. Study-wide context: Acute-phase and convalescent COVID-19 samples originated in the United States, Italy and Spain. Sources were T cells, B-cell-depleted T cells, or PBMCs; the material itself was cDNA or gDNA.

The TCR comes from an older man with acute or convalescent COVID-19. The chain employs TRBV11-3 and TRBJ1-2; no clear D. Material: peripheral blood. CDR3 sequence reads: CASSLGPSSSYTF. CDR3 sequence (DNA): TGTGCCAGCAGCTTAGGGCCCTCTTCGTCCTACACCTTC.